Below, 32 T cell receptor beta chains from the same sample are listed, as sequenced in a study of T cells in Graves' hyperthyroidism and ophthalmopathy. TCR beta CDR3 regions were amplified from RNA transcripts. Carried out on the TCR CDR3, a first-round RT-PCR used the HTBI primer set. From the multiplex PCR reads, TCRdb called clonotypes with MiXCR, one entry per CDR3 protein. This table has hundreds of thousands of distinct CDR3 sequences, approximately 16% appearing once. Sequenced sample: blood. Every receptor here comes from a middle-aged woman with Graves' ophthalmopathy.

Remarks on this clonotype: A read error is possible here, since a much larger clone lies one base away. The rearrangement links TRBV18 to TRBJ1-1, with D maybe TRBD1 (5 bases). Trimming removed 5 bases from V and 5 bases from J, with 18 bases in between. Germline V lookup: CDR1 KGHSH, CDR2 LQKENI. CDR3 length: 15 residues. CDR3 in amino acids: CASSGRSGWETEAFF. The CDR3 DNA sequence: TGTGCCAGCTCAGGTAGGTCAGGGTGGGAGACTGAAGCTTTCTTT.

This chain links TRBV7-8 with TRBJ1-2; 8 bases line up with TRBD1. After removal of 3 bases from V and 8 bases from J, the junction contained 8 bases not matched to a gene. Germline CDR1 reads SGHVS; CDR2 reads FQNEAQ. The length of the CDR3 is 14 residues. CDR3 sequence reads: CASSLGTGEVGYTF. The DNA for the CDR3 is TGTGCCAGCAGCTTGGGGACAGGCGAAGTCGGCTACACCTTC.

This chain joins TRBV11-1 and TRBJ2-3; D not certain. Per germline, CDR1 SGHAT and CDR2 FQDESV (reference sequence). Trimming stripped 1 base from V and 1 base from J, with 12 bases between. The CDR3 length is 16 residues. Here the CDR3 reads CASSLGRRARTDTQYF. For the CDR3, the DNA is TGTGCCAGCAGCTTAGGACGTCGGGCTCGCACAGATACGCAGTATTTT.

Ten or more counts support this clonotype. The chain couples TRBV7-9 to TRBJ1-2; D gene unclear. V lost 5 bases to trimming and J lost 3 bases, with 13 bases between them. The length of the CDR3 is 14 residues. From germline, CDR1 is SEHNR and CDR2 FQNEAQ (reference sequence). The CDR3 spells CASSVNDGHYGYTF. DNA for the CDR3: TGTGCCAGCAGCGTTAACGACGGACACTATGGCTACACCTTC.

Ten or more counts support this clonotype. Its ends do not fully match the called genes, so a read error is possible. This chain uses TRBV2 with TRBJ2-7; D not certain. CDR3 size: 14 residues. Germline CDR1 is SNHLY and CDR2 is FYNNEI. The CDR3 region has the DNA TGTGCCAGCAGACGGACGCTCAGCTCCCACGAGCAGTACTTC. Its protein is CASRRTLSSHEQYF.

This clonotype was observed a handful of times. The V gene is TRBV6-1, the J gene TRBJ2-7, with 11 bases fitting TRBD1. Trimming cost V 5 bases and J 3 bases; bases outside gene matches: 3. The CDR3 is 14 amino acids. In germline, CDR1 is MNHNS, CDR2 SASEGT. The CDR3 loop is CASSSGQGVYEQYF. CDR3 DNA sequence: TGTGCCAGCAGTTCGGGACAGGGGGTCTACGAGCAGTACTTC.

This clonotype showed up just a few times. V is TRBV15 and J is TRBJ2-1, with 7 bases that match TRBD1. Germline loops: CDR1 LNHNV, CDR2 YYDKDF (reference sequence). This CDR3 has 13 amino acids. After removal of 9 bases from V and 7 bases from J, the junction contained 9 bases not matched to a gene. The CDR3 nucleotides read TGTGCCACTCGTAGGACAGGATCTAATGAGCAGTTCTTC. The encoded protein is CATRRTGSNEQFF.

At least ten counts were recorded for this clonotype. J is TRBJ2-1 and V is TRBV5-5; weak D call: TRBD2 (5 bases). The germline V and J ends were trimmed by 1 base and 7 bases, with 6 bases remaining between them. Germline CDR1 and CDR2: SGHKS and YYEKEE (reference sequence). The CDR3 sequence is 12 residues long. CDR3 region: CASSLTSNEQFF. The DNA for the CDR3 is TGTGCCAGCAGCTTGACTAGTAATGAGCAGTTCTTC. Combining the CDR3 with reference TRBV5-5 and TRBJ2-1 gives the whole variable domain DAGVTQSPTHLIKTRGQQVTLRCSPISGHKSVSWYQQVLGQGPQFIFQYYEKEERGRGNFPDRFSARQFPNYSSELNVNALLLGDSALYLCASSLTSNEQFFGPGTRLTVL.

This chain links TRBV20-1 with TRBJ2-3, with TRBD2 matching over 10 bases. V trimming: 4 bases; J trimming: 4 bases; junction bases outside the gene matches: 8. The CDR3 length is 15 residues. Germline-derived CDR1 and CDR2 are DFQATT and SNEGSKA (reference sequence). The CDR3 spells CSATILAGPADTQYF. The DNA of the CDR3 is TGCAGTGCTACCATACTAGCGGGGCCCGCAGATACGCAGTATTTT.

This clonotype was counted at least ten times. The chain links TRBV2 to TRBJ2-7; 9 positions agree with TRBD1. Germline V gives CDR1 SNHLY, CDR2 FYNNEI. The CDR3 has 13 residues. The trim removed 4 bases at V and 3 bases at J, leaving 1 base unmatched. Here the CDR3 reads CASSVDRGYEQYF. CDR3 DNA: TGTGCCAGCAGTGTGGACAGGGGCTACGAGCAGTACTTC.

At least ten counts were recorded for this clonotype. The rearrangement joins TRBV2 to TRBJ1-5; TRBD1 agrees at 10 bases. From germline, CDR1 is SNHLY and CDR2 FYNNEI. The CDR3 sequence is 13 residues long. With V trimmed by 8 bases and J by 5 bases, 3 bases remained unmatched. CDR3 in amino acids: CASGQGVDQPQHF. For the CDR3, the DNA is TGTGCCAGCGGACAGGGGGTAGATCAGCCCCAGCATTTT.

The sample holds many counts of this clonotype. The chain links TRBV28 to TRBJ2-1, with 7 positions matching TRBD2. CDR3 size: 16 residues. The V and J ends lost 6 bases and 6 bases, in that order; junction bases with no gene match: 14. Germline V CDR1 and CDR2: MDHEN, SYDVKM. CDR3 amino acids: CASRYSGGSRTNEQFF. The CDR3 DNA is TGTGCCAGCAGATACTCAGGCGGGAGTAGGACCAATGAGCAGTTCTTC. Looking up the rest from reference TRBV28 and TRBJ2-1 gives the full variable domain: DVKVTQSSRYLVKRTGEKVFLECVQDMDHENMFWYRQDPGLGLRLIYFSYDVKMKEKGDIPEGYSVSREKKERFSLILESASTNQTSMYLCASRYSGGSRTNEQFFGPGTRLTVL.

V and J are TRBV12-3 or TRBV12-4 and TRBJ1-1, with a possible D match to TRBD1 (5 bases). V lost 7 bases and J lost 1, with 13 bases in between. The length of the CDR3 is 14 residues. This chain's CDR3 is CASTWGSPNTEAFF. The CDR3 DNA is TGTGCCAGCACCTGGGGCAGCCCGAACACTGAAGCTTTCTTT.

The V call is TRBV3-1, the J call TRBJ1-3, with D perhaps matching TRBD1 (6 bases). The germline V and J ends were trimmed by 1 base and 4 bases, with 11 bases remaining between them. This CDR3 contains 15 residues. Germline lookup yields CDR1 LGHDT and CDR2 YNNKEL (reference sequence). The CDR3 protein is CASSQGGRDGNTIYF. The CDR3 DNA follows: TGTGCCAGCAGCCAAGGGGGGCGCGACGGAAACACCATATATTTT.

This sequence joins TRBV12-3 or TRBV12-4 and TRBJ1-5, with D possibly being TRBD1 (5 bases). The CDR3 is 14 amino acids. The germline V and J ends were trimmed by 5 bases and 2 bases, with 10 bases remaining between them. This CDR3 reads CASSVGLRNQPQHF. CDR3 nucleotide sequence: TGTGCCAGCAGTGTGGGACTACGCAATCAGCCCCAGCATTTT.

This clonotype has more than one count but fewer than ten. The chain couples TRBV18 to TRBJ1-3, with TRBD1 as a possible D gene (5 bases). The CDR3 contains 16 residues. V lost 3 bases and J 0 bases, leaving 12 bases between the germline ends. CDR1 is KGHSH and CDR2 is LQKENI in the germline V gene. The CDR3 bases are TGTGCCAGCTCACCCCTAGACAGAACCTCTGGAAACACCATATATTTT. This gives the protein CASSPLDRTSGNTIYF.

This clonotype appeared a few times. The chain carries TRBV30 and TRBJ2-5, with TRBD2 matching over 10 bases. This CDR3 is built from 17 residues. CDR1 is GTSNPN and CDR2 is SVGIG in the germline V gene (reference sequence). V trimming: 0 bases; J trimming: 0 bases; junction bases outside the gene matches: 7. The CDR3 region is CAWSVQRGGLYQETQYF. CDR3 coding DNA: TGTGCCTGGAGTGTACAGCGGGGGGGGTTGTACCAAGAGACCCAGTACTTC.

This clonotype was seen at least ten times. The chain links TRBV5-5 to TRBJ1-4; 8 nucleotides match TRBD1. In germline, CDR1 is SGHKS, CDR2 YYEKEE (reference sequence). The CDR3 runs to 14 residues. V lost 6 bases to trimming and J lost 3 bases; unmatched junction nucleotides: 4. The CDR3 region is CASNRGESNEKLFF. DNA of the CDR3: TGTGCCAGCAACAGGGGGGAGTCTAATGAAAAACTGTTTTTT.

Ten or more counts support this clonotype. The rearrangement joins TRBV2 to TRBJ2-3; D uncertain. CDR3 length equals 15 residues. Trimming removed 4 bases from V and 2 bases from J, with 13 bases in between. Germline-derived CDR1 and CDR2 are SNHLY and FYNNEI. The CDR3 DNA is TGTGCCAGCAGTGTCGGAAATTTGTACACAGATACGCAGTATTTT. Translating it yields CASSVGNLYTDTQYF.

This clonotype was seen ten or more times. This rearrangement joins TRBV6-1 to TRBJ2-1; 13 bases line up with TRBD2. The V gene's germline CDR1 is MNHNS and CDR2 SASEGT. CDR3 size: 16 residues. V lost 7 bases, J lost 0 bases, and 3 bases stayed unmatched. CDR3 region: CASIRLAGGSYNEQFF. As DNA, the CDR3 is TGTGCCAGCATTAGACTAGCGGGAGGCTCCTACAATGAGCAGTTCTTC.

The rearrangement uses TRBV2 and TRBJ2-1; possibly TRBD2 for D (5 bases). There are 15 residues in the CDR3. Germline values: CDR1 SNHLY, CDR2 FYNNEI. With 3 bases removed from V and 2 bases from J, the gap between germline ends came to 11 bases. CDR3 residues: CASSDAGSPYNEQFF. The CDR3, as DNA: TGTGCCAGCAGTGATGCGGGTAGCCCCTACAATGAGCAGTTCTTC.

This clonotype showed up many times. This chain joins TRBV20-1 and TRBJ1-2; D is unresolved. V was cut by 0 bases and J by 2 bases, with 7 bases left in between. The CDR3 covers 13 residues. Germline V gene lookup returns CDR1 DFQATT and CDR2 SNEGSKA (reference sequence). In DNA, the CDR3 is TGCAGTGCTAGAGAGGGAGAAAACTATGGCTACACCTTC. Translation: CSAREGENYGYTF.

This clonotype appeared a few times. The V gene is TRBV10-2, the J gene TRBJ2-7; no reliable D call. The CDR3 is 14 amino acids. CDR1 and CDR2 from the germline V gene are WSHSY and SAAADI. Trimming left V 3 bases short and J 0 bases short, with 9 bases between. As DNA, the CDR3 is TGCGCCAGCAGTGATCGGGTCGCCTCCTACGAGCAGTACTTC. Translated, it gives CASSDRVASYEQYF.

This clonotype was detected many times. The chain joins TRBV5-1 to TRBJ2-3; perhaps TRBD2 as D (6 bases). V shed 4 bases and J shed 6 bases, with 12 bases lying between them. The germline CDR1 and CDR2 sequences are SGHRS and YFSETQ. The CDR3 runs to 13 residues. The chain's CDR3 is CASSTGDVDTQYF. The CDR3 bases are TGCGCCAGCAGCACGGGGGACGTCGATACGCAGTATTTT.

The table lists this clonotype with a few counts. This chain links TRBV24-1 with TRBJ2-7, with 10 bases matching TRBD1. CDR1 is KGHDR, CDR2 SFDVKD, per germline. The CDR3 totals 15 residues. The ends lost 4 bases at V and 5 bases at J; junction bases unmatched: 7. CDR3 loop: CATSDPGTGVHEQYF. CDR3 sequence (DNA): TGTGCCACCAGTGACCCCGGGACAGGGGTCCACGAGCAGTACTTC.

Concerning this clonotype itself: With a much larger clone just one base away, this may be a read error. This rearrangement joins TRBV4-1 to TRBJ2-1; D possibly corresponds to TRBD1 (5 bases). V was shortened by 7 bases and J by 10 bases, with 17 bases between the two germline ends. In germline, CDR1 is MGHRA, CDR2 YSYEKL. The CDR3 totals 13 residues. The CDR3 reads CASNQPDTEEQFF. CDR3 DNA sequence: TGCGCCAGCAACCAGCCGGACACCGAAGAGCAGTTCTTC.

Only a few counts were recorded for this clonotype. The V call is TRBV28, the J call TRBJ1-5; perhaps TRBD1 as D (5 bases). The CDR3 totals 15 residues. V was pared by 6 bases and J by 0 bases, with 12 bases between. Per germline, CDR1 MDHEN and CDR2 SYDVKM. The CDR3 reads CASSPRVPSNQPQHF. DNA of the CDR3: TGTGCCAGCAGCCCCAGGGTCCCTAGCAATCAGCCCCAGCATTTT.

This clonotype was picked up a small number of times. The chain links TRBV3-1 to TRBJ2-3; tentatively, D is TRBD2 (7 bases). CDR3 size: 17 residues. Trimming took 0 bases from V and 4 from J, leaving 17 bases between them. Germline values: CDR1 LGHDT, CDR2 YNNKEL (reference sequence). This CDR3 is CASSQEGGGGWADTQYF. In DNA form, the CDR3 reads TGTGCCAGCAGCCAAGAAGGGGGGGGCGGTTGGGCAGATACGCAGTATTTT.

This clonotype has at least ten counts. The CDR3 nucleotides are TGTGCCAGCAGCTTAACGGGGGGGAACAATGAGCAGTTCTTC. Protein sequence: CASSLTGGNNEQFF. The V and J genes are TRBV7-3 and TRBJ2-1; 7 nucleotides line up with TRBD2. The ends lost 0 bases at V and 5 bases at J; junction bases unmatched: 1. The length of the CDR3 is 14 residues. CDR1 and CDR2 from the germline V gene are SGHTA and FQGTGA.

The gene calls are TRBV7-8 and TRBJ2-1; a possible D gene is TRBD1 (6 bases). Germline CDR1 SGHVS, CDR2 FQNEAQ. V was clipped by 5 bases and J by 3 bases, with 14 bases between them. CDR3 length equals 15 residues. The CDR3 region has the DNA TGTGCCAGCAGCCCAAGGGACACCTACTACAATGAGCAGTTCTTC. Amino acid sequence: CASSPRDTYYNEQFF. The variable domain in full, with the rest retrieved from reference TRBV7-8 and TRBJ2-1, is GAGVSQSPRYKVAKRGQDVALRCDPISGHVSLFWYQQALGQGPEFLTYFQNEAQLDKSGLPSDRFFAERPEGSVSTLKIQRTQQEDSAVYLCASSPRDTYYNEQFFGPGTRLTVL.

This clonotype was counted at least ten times. The chain couples TRBV28 to TRBJ2-5; D perhaps matches TRBD2 (5 bases). The CDR3 has 13 amino acids. Germline V gene sequence: CDR1 MDHEN, CDR2 SYDVKM. Between the trimmed V and J ends, which lost 2 bases and 5 bases, there was a span of 9 bases. CDR3: CASSLASRETQYF. Here the CDR3 DNA reads TGTGCCAGCAGTTTAGCTAGCCGGGAGACCCAGTACTTC.

This clonotype was detected a few times. The V call is TRBV27, the J call TRBJ2-7; D might be TRBD2 (6 bases). The CDR3 length is 15 residues. V lost 7 bases and J lost 0, with 16 bases in between. Germline CDR1 and CDR2: MNHEY and SMNVEV (reference sequence). This chain's CDR3 is CASKGAGRSSYEQYF. The CDR3 bases are TGTGCCAGCAAGGGCGCGGGGCGGAGCTCCTACGAGCAGTACTTC.